Sequencing of this TCR beta chain was carried out in a study of cytomegalovirus exposure and HLA in healthy donors. Researchers ran the PCR with 60 Vbeta and 13 Jbeta primers. In the authors' workflow: In a later analysis, 8.5 million to 14 million of tens of millions of unique beta chains occurred in at least two donors. Only in-frame clones appear in the TCRdb table, and some are missing; sequencing was by immunoSEQ multiplex PCR. That table furnishes V, J and clone size, whereas the DNA furnished D and trimming. The sample holds roughly 100,000 clones; around 75% are singletons and the top ten take 1.3%. Remarks on this clone: Its target is not known.

After removal of 3 bases from V and 7 bases from J, the junction contained 8 bases not matched to a gene. The germline V gene has CDR1 SGHNT and CDR2 YYREEE (reference sequence). This CDR3 region has 14 residues. Broader study findings: Investigators reported some 150 TCR beta chains as tied to cytomegalovirus. Reportedly, a later analysis found an Asian-associated ancestry cluster had fewer N-insertions than the approximately 670-donor mean. The likely explanation for a cluster of highly shared sequence variants was sequencing artifact.

What was sequenced was PBMCs. This receptor was obtained from a man in his forties in good health and CMV-seronegative. The V and J genes are TRBV5-4 and TRBJ1-2; 8 positions agree with TRBD1. The CDR3 coding sequence is TGTGCCAGCAGCTCAGGACAGGGAGGGTCTGGCTACACCTTC. Amino acid sequence: CASSSGQGGSGYTF.